The 29 T cell receptor beta chains below come from one sample, sequenced in a study of control samples from healthy donors and cancer patients. Profiled with immunoSEQ multiplex PCR; TCRdb holds only in-frame clones, not every one. The sample shows around 71,000 clones, about 89% of them seen only once. Source material: PBMCs. Receptors were obtained from a woman aged 45-59 years with head and neck cancer.

J is TRBJ1-3 and V is TRBV19; no clear D gene. Trimming removed 4 bases from V and 3 bases from J, with 7 bases in between. This CDR3 has 13 amino acids. Per the germline V gene, CDR1 is LNHDA and CDR2 is SQIVND (reference sequence). The CDR3 here is CASSTDVGNTIYF. For the CDR3, the DNA is TGTGCCAGTAGTACGGACGTTGGAAACACCATATATTTT.

The genes are TRBV5-1 and TRBJ2-7; D is unclear. CDR3 length equals 14 residues. Germline CDR1 and CDR2: SGHRS and YFSETQ. V lost 0 bases and J lost 1, with 8 bases in between. The CDR3, as DNA: TGCGCCAGCAGCTTGGGAGCAGTTTCCTACGAGCAGTACTTC. It is translated as CASSLGAVSYEQYF.

This clone was recorded only once. The chain combines TRBV20-1 with TRBJ2-5, with D unclear. Germline V gives CDR1 DFQATT, CDR2 SNEGSKA (reference sequence). CDR3 length: 11 amino acids. Trimming removed 5 bases at V and 0 bases at J, with 4 bases between. Here the CDR3 DNA reads TGCAGTGCTTCCGACCAAGAGACCCAGTACTTC. It encodes CSASDQETQYF.

V usage is TRBV18 and J usage is TRBJ1-5; maybe TRBD1 (5 bases). This CDR3 has 16 residues. Trimming left V 0 bases short and J 2 bases short, with 11 bases between. Per the germline V gene, CDR1 is KGHSH and CDR2 is LQKENI. The CDR3 reads CASSPPGGVGNQPQHF. The CDR3 DNA reads as TGTGCCAGCTCACCACCGGGGGGGGTAGGCAATCAGCCCCAGCATTTT.

The rearrangement uses TRBV4-3 and TRBJ2-2; the D is unclear. Trimming pared 1 base from V and 5 bases from J, leaving 2 bases between. This CDR3 contains 12 residues. CDR1 LGHNA and CDR2 YSLEER come from the germline V gene. The CDR3 sequence is CASSQGTGELFF. In DNA, the CDR3 is TGCGCCAGCAGCCAAGGTACCGGGGAGCTGTTTTTT.

The chain combines TRBV5-1 with TRBJ2-3, with TRBD2 as a possible D gene (6 bases). V was cut by 2 bases and J by 1 base, with 14 bases left in between. The CDR3 sequence is 16 residues long. Germline assignment: CDR1 SGHRS and CDR2 YFSETQ. The CDR3 here is CASSFGGARGTDTQYF. The DNA of the CDR3 is TGCGCCAGCAGCTTTGGCGGGGCACGGGGCACAGATACGCAGTATTTT.

This rearrangement joins TRBV6-1 to TRBJ2-3; 9 bases match TRBD1. This CDR3 is built from 18 residues. From germline, CDR1 is MNHNS and CDR2 SASEGT. Trimming at V came to 0 bases and at J to 4 bases, leaving 11 bases not matched to a gene. The CDR3 DNA is TGTGCCAGCAGTGAAGCTTGGGGGAACAGGGGGCTATCAGATACGCAGTATTTT. It yields the protein CASSEAWGNRGLSDTQYF.

The CDR3: CASSLTDRGSDRPTKQYF. The CDR3 DNA sequence: TGCGCCAGCAGCTTGACGGACAGGGGATCAGACCGTCCTACGAAGCAGTACTTC. The chain uses TRBV5-1 and TRBJ2-7; 9 bases line up with TRBD1. V lost 1 base, J lost 8 bases, and 19 bases stayed unmatched. Germline V CDR1 and CDR2: SGHRS, YFSETQ. There are 18 residues in the CDR3. Together with reference TRBV5-1 and TRBJ2-7, the CDR3 gives the full variable domain: KAGVTQTPRYLIKTRGQQVTLSCSPISGHRSVSWYQQTPGQGLQFLFEYFSETQRNKGNFPGRFSGRQFSNSRSEMNVSTLELGDSALYLCASSLTDRGSDRPTKQYFGPGTRLTVT.

The chain recombines TRBV6-5 with TRBJ2-6; D possibly corresponds to TRBD1 (5 bases). The CDR3 has 15 amino acids. V lost 7 bases and J 1 base, leaving 11 bases between the germline ends. CDR1 is MNHEY and CDR2 is SVGAGI in the germline V gene. The CDR3 DNA follows: TGTGCCAGCACCGACTCAGGGTCTGGGGCCAACGTCCTGACTTTC. Residues: CASTDSGSGANVLTF.

This chain uses TRBV3-1 (or the pseudogene TRBV3-2) with TRBJ2-7, with 14 bases that match TRBD2. Trimming at V came to 1 base and at J to 7 bases, leaving 3 bases not matched to a gene. Germline-derived CDR1 and CDR2 are LGHDT and YNNKEL (reference sequence). The CDR3 is 15 amino acids. The CDR3 nucleotides read TGTGCCAGCAGCCAAGGACTAGCGGGGGGGCGGGAGCAGTACTTC. It translates to CASSQGLAGGREQYF.

The chain links TRBV19 to TRBJ2-7; 9 bases are a match to TRBD1. V gave up 4 bases and J gave up 4 bases; unmatched junction bases: 2. This CDR3 is 13 amino acids long. Germline loops: CDR1 LNHDA, CDR2 SQIVND (reference sequence). The CDR3 region is CASSKDRGYEQYF. The CDR3 nucleotides read TGTGCCAGTAGTAAGGACAGGGGTTACGAGCAGTACTTC.

J is TRBJ1-1 and V is TRBV28, with D perhaps TRBD1 (6 bases). The CDR3 has 12 amino acids. CDR1 is MDHEN and CDR2 is SYDVKM in the germline V gene. Trimming shortened V by 3 bases and J by 6 bases, and 8 bases separated the two germline ends. CDR3: CASSFRQAEAFF. In DNA, the CDR3 is TGTGCCAGCAGTTTTCGACAGGCTGAAGCTTTCTTT.

CDR3 in amino acids: CASLSGVPGANVLTF. As DNA, the CDR3 is TGTGCCAGCCTATCAGGGGTCCCTGGGGCCAACGTCCTGACTTTC. The chain links TRBV5-5 to TRBJ2-6; tentative D call: TRBD1 (6 bases). Trimming cost V 7 bases and J 2 bases, with 13 bases left between them. The CDR3 is 15 amino acids. CDR1 is SGHKS, CDR2 YYEKEE, per germline (reference sequence).

This chain joins TRBV7-2 and TRBJ1-5, with 7 bases aligning to TRBD1. Germline-derived CDR1 and CDR2 are SGHTA and FQGNSA. This CDR3 spans 14 amino acids. V trimming: 6 bases; J trimming: 5 bases; junction bases outside the gene matches: 7. The CDR3 bases are TGTGCCAGCAGTCTGACAGGGAGGGATCAGCCCCAGCATTTT. It translates to CASSLTGRDQPQHF.

The chain carries TRBV30 and TRBJ2-2, with 7 bases that match TRBD2. Germline CDR1 GTSNPN, CDR2 SVGIG (reference sequence). V gave up 5 bases and J gave up 4 bases; unmatched junction bases: 10. This CDR3 contains 15 residues. The CDR3 nucleotides are TGTGCCTGGGAAACCGGGGGGACGCCCACCGGGGAGCTGTTTTTT. Residues: CAWETGGTPTGELFF. Full variable domain (outside the CDR3, taken from reference TRBV30 and TRBJ2-2): SQTIHQWPATLVQPVGSPLSLECTVEGTSNPNLYWYRQAAGRGLQLLFYSVGIGQISSEVPQNLSASRPQDRQFILSSKKLLLSDSGFYLCAWETGGTPTGELFFGEGSRLTVL.

This rearrangement joins TRBV18 to TRBJ2-1; D is ambiguous. The CDR3 length is 17 residues. The germline gives CDR1 KGHSH, CDR2 LQKENI. Trimming took off 2 bases at V and 0 bases at J, with 14 bases between the two ends. CDR3 DNA: TGTGCCAGCTCACCAGAAATTCTGAGGAGCTCCTACAATGAGCAGTTCTTC. This translates into CASSPEILRSSYNEQFF.

The genes are TRBV7-6 and TRBJ1-1; D gene unclear. Germline CDR1 is SGHVS and CDR2 is FNYEAQ. The CDR3 runs 13 residues. V dropped 5 bases and J dropped 0 bases, with 7 bases sitting between them. The CDR3 DNA follows: TGTGCCAGCAGCGACGGGGTGAACACTGAAGCTTTCTTT. Translating gives CASSDGVNTEAFF.

This sequence joins TRBV11-2 and TRBJ1-1; no clear D gene. This CDR3 has 16 residues. V lost 1 base and J 4 bases, leaving 16 bases between the germline ends. CDR1 is SGHAT and CDR2 is FQNNGV in the germline V gene. The CDR3 DNA reads as TGTGCCAGCAGCTTAGTCCCCAGGAGGACTGGCACTGAAGCTTTCTTT. Residues: CASSLVPRRTGTEAFF.

The chain links TRBV4-1 to TRBJ2-5; TRBD2 aligns across 12 bases. With 0 bases clipped from V and 5 bases from J, the junction kept 1 base outside the gene matches. The CDR3 covers 15 residues. Germline CDR1 MGHRA, CDR2 YSYEKL. The chain's CDR3 is CASSQETSGGETQYF. The CDR3 bases are TGCGCCAGCAGCCAAGAGACTAGCGGGGGCGAGACCCAGTACTTC.

The chain joins TRBV30 to TRBJ2-1; no definite D call. The germline V gene encodes CDR1 GTSNPN and CDR2 SVGIG (reference sequence). The CDR3 length is 14 residues. V shed 0 bases and J shed 7 bases, with 13 bases lying between them. The CDR3 bases are TGTGCCTGGAGTGTAGGTGACCATCTGAATGAGCAGTTCTTC. Encoded protein: CAWSVGDHLNEQFF. Combining the CDR3 with reference TRBV30 and TRBJ2-1 gives the whole variable domain SQTIHQWPATLVQPVGSPLSLECTVEGTSNPNLYWYRQAAGRGLQLLFYSVGIGQISSEVPQNLSASRPQDRQFILSSKKLLLSDSGFYLCAWSVGDHLNEQFFGPGTRLTVL.

This sequence joins TRBV6-5 and TRBJ1-1, with a possible D match to TRBD1 (5 bases). The V gene's germline CDR1 is MNHEY and CDR2 SVGAGI. Trimming took off 0 bases at V and 5 bases at J, with 16 bases between the two ends. The CDR3 spans 16 residues. CDR3 protein: CASSYSWSGRRTEAFF. As DNA, the CDR3 is TGTGCCAGCAGTTACTCGTGGTCGGGGCGGAGGACTGAAGCTTTCTTT.

This clone occurred a few times. J is TRBJ1-5 and V is TRBV27; D is ambiguous. The CDR3 is 17 residues long. Germline values: CDR1 MNHEY, CDR2 SMNVEV (reference sequence). Trimming removed 7 bases from V and 0 bases from J, with 19 bases in between. The CDR3 DNA sequence: TGTGCCAGCAATCGGGCCCAAGGATCTTATAGCAATCAGCCCCAGCATTTT. As protein: CASNRAQGSYSNQPQHF.

This sequence joins TRBV28 and TRBJ2-1; tentatively, D is TRBD1 (5 bases). CDR3 size: 16 residues. V lost 2 bases and J 5 bases, leaving 16 bases between the germline ends. Germline V gene lookup returns CDR1 MDHEN and CDR2 SYDVKM. CDR3 coding DNA: TGTGCCAGCAGTTTAATATTTCAGTCACAGGACAATGAGCAGTTCTTC. Translation: CASSLIFQSQDNEQFF. The whole variable domain, filled in from reference TRBV28 and TRBJ2-1, reads DVKVTQSSRYLVKRTGEKVFLECVQDMDHENMFWYRQDPGLGLRLIYFSYDVKMKEKGDIPEGYSVSREKKERFSLILESASTNQTSMYLCASSLIFQSQDNEQFFGPGTRLTVL.

This chain connects TRBV7-6 to TRBJ2-2; D gene uncertain. CDR1 and CDR2 (germline): SGHVS, FNYEAQ. V shed 5 bases and J shed 5 bases, with 6 bases lying between them. This CDR3 has 12 amino acids. The CDR3 loop reads CASSGMTGELFF. DNA of the CDR3: TGTGCCAGCAGCGGTATGACCGGGGAGCTGTTTTTT.

The V and J genes are TRBV5-6 and TRBJ2-1; weak D call: TRBD2 (5 bases). From germline, CDR1 is SGHDT and CDR2 YYEEEE. This CDR3 has 16 amino acids. V lost 1 base and J 0 bases, leaving 11 bases between the germline ends. The CDR3 here is CASSLQSGFSYNEQFF. CDR3 DNA sequence: TGTGCCAGCAGCTTGCAATCGGGGTTCTCCTACAATGAGCAGTTCTTC.

V usage is TRBV9 and J usage is TRBJ2-5; 8 positions match TRBD1. The V and J ends lost 0 bases and 6 bases, in that order; junction bases with no gene match: 1. Per germline, CDR1 SGDLS and CDR2 YYNGEE. The CDR3 runs to 13 residues. This chain's CDR3 is CASSVGTGKTQYF. The CDR3 DNA reads TGTGCCAGCAGCGTAGGGACAGGGAAGACCCAGTACTTC.

This clone was recorded once. J is TRBJ1-1 and V is TRBV5-1; 9 nucleotides match TRBD1. Germline V gene data show CDR1 as SGHRS and CDR2 as YFSETQ. The CDR3 extends over 17 amino acids. Losses at the gene ends were 4 bases for V and 5 bases for J; bases not matched to a gene: 15. The CDR3 nucleotides read TGCGCCAGCAGCCCGTCACAGGGGGCGCGTTCGGGTACTGAAGCTTTCTTT. Its translation: CASSPSQGARSGTEAFF.

The chain employs TRBV2 and TRBJ1-1; D perhaps matches TRBD1 (5 bases). Germline loops: CDR1 SNHLY, CDR2 FYNNEI. The CDR3 runs to 14 residues. V lost 4 bases and J lost 4, with 13 bases in between. CDR3 coding DNA: TGTGCCAGCAGTGTAAAGTCTGGGGGCACTGAAGCTTTCTTT. Encoded protein: CASSVKSGGTEAFF.

J is TRBJ2-4 and V is TRBV5-1; D is uncertain. CDR3 length: 13 amino acids. CDR1 SGHRS and CDR2 YFSETQ come from the germline V gene. Trimming left V 3 bases short and J 3 bases short, with 7 bases between. CDR3 bases: TGCGCCAGCAGCTCCCTAAACAAAAACATTCAGTACTTC. This gives the protein CASSSLNKNIQYF.